This T cell receptor (beta chain) was sequenced in a study of blood T cell repertoires in COVID-19. Study-level information: Material from acute and convalescent COVID-19 was sourced from the United States, Italy and Spain. Sources were T cells, B-cell-depleted T cells, or PBMCs; the material itself was cDNA or gDNA.

Original handling: Using reference gene primer amplification, nucleated cell counts were estimated. Sequencing was performed with immunoSEQ multiplex PCR; in TCRdb, only in-frame clones are kept and a portion is missing. The V and J calls and clone size are taken from that table; D and trimming were inferred from the DNA. The sample gives approximately 260,000 clones, around 90% of which show up once; 3% to 4.5% is in the top ten. This CDR3 has 10 residues. The V and J ends lost 11 bases and 4 bases respectively, with 8 bases between them. From germline, CDR1 is LNHNV and CDR2 YYDKDF (reference sequence).

The V gene is TRBV15, the J gene TRBJ1-1; D call uncertain. Sequencing input: peripheral blood. The origin of this receptor is a woman in her thirties or forties with acute or convalescent COVID-19. As DNA, the CDR3 is TGTGCCGTCGGCGGCACTGAAGCTTTCTTT. Amino acid sequence: CAVGGTEAFF.